The 24 T cell receptor beta chains listed next were all sequenced from one sample in a study of shared T cell receptors in the human thymus. The protocol was immunoSEQ multiplex PCR, while the TCRdb copy is restricted to in-frame clones and leaves out a portion. The sample has roughly 700,000 clones, 85% to 90% seen once. The same specimen was also included in a second study, on human thymus T cells.

Sequenced material: thymocytes. All receptors come from a boy under two years old with a congenital heart defect.

The CDR3 reads CASSHSIVGEQYF. DNA for the CDR3: TGCGCCAGCAGCCATTCCATAGTTGGCGAGCAGTACTTC. J is TRBJ2-7 and V is TRBV4-3; the D is unclear. The CDR3 loop spans 13 amino acids. The germline CDR1 and CDR2 sequences are LGHNA and YSLEER. The V gene lost 3 bases and the J gene lost 6 bases, with 12 bases spanning the gap.

This clone was observed a single time. V is TRBV29-1 and J is TRBJ1-1; D is ambiguous. V lost 4 bases to trimming and J lost 0 bases, with 15 bases between them. The CDR3 is 15 residues long. Germline lookup yields CDR1 SQVTM and CDR2 ANQGSEA. The CDR3 nucleotides are TGCAGCGTTGGCTTTGAGTCAGGCCTGAACACTGAAGCTTTCTTT. As protein: CSVGFESGLNTEAFF.

The chain joins TRBV23-1 to TRBJ2-7; weak D call: TRBD1 (6 bases). TRBV23-1 is an open reading frame, and its role is uncertain. V lost 3 bases and J 9 bases, leaving 24 bases between the germline ends. The CDR3 loop spans 16 amino acids. CDR3 DNA: TGCGCCAGCAGTCACACCATCGGCAGGGGCCGTGCCCGGCAGTACTTC. This gives the protein CASSHTIGRGRARQYF.

The CDR3, as DNA: TGTGCCAGCATCCCAAGCGGGGACAGGAGGCTGGACGAGCAGTACTTC. This gives the protein CASIPSGDRRLDEQYF. This chain uses TRBV2 with TRBJ2-7, with a possible D match to TRBD1 (8 bases). V was trimmed by 7 bases and J by 5 bases, leaving 24 bases between them. There are 16 residues in the CDR3. Looked up from germline, CDR1 is SNHLY and CDR2 is FYNNEI.

The chain recombines TRBV4-2 with TRBJ2-1, with 11 bases fitting TRBD2. With 4 bases clipped from V and 0 bases from J, the junction kept 14 bases outside the gene matches. The V gene's germline CDR1 is LGHNA and CDR2 YNFKEQ. This CDR3 is 20 amino acids long. The CDR3 DNA reads TGTGCCAGCAGCCCCCCCATACTAGCGGGAGCTCTAAGCTCCTACAATGAGCAGTTCTTC. Translating it yields CASSPPILAGALSSYNEQFF.

In the case of this clone: Other DNA sequences of this sample code for an identical CDR3. V is TRBV9 and J is TRBJ2-7, with 9 bases that match TRBD2. The CDR3 covers 15 residues. Germline assignment: CDR1 SGDLS and CDR2 YYNGEE. V was clipped by 0 bases and J by 0 bases; unmatched bases: 1. CDR3 sequence reads: CASSVGLAASYEQYF. CDR3 DNA: TGTGCCAGCAGCGTAGGACTAGCGGCCTCCTACGAGCAGTACTTC.

This sequence joins TRBV4-1 and TRBJ2-5; D might be TRBD1 (6 bases). The germline V gene has CDR1 MGHRA and CDR2 YSYEKL. V lost 4 bases to trimming and J lost 2 bases, with 11 bases between them. CDR3 length: 14 residues. The CDR3 nucleotides are TGCGCCAGCAGCCGCCAGACAGGTCAAGAGACCCAGTACTTC. This translates into CASSRQTGQETQYF.

CDR3 coding DNA: TGTGCCAGCAGCCCGACGGGACTAGCGGGAGGGGATGAGCAGTTCTTC. Amino acid sequence: CASSPTGLAGGDEQFF. V is TRBV7-9 and J is TRBJ2-1, with 16 bases aligning to TRBD2. Per the germline V gene, CDR1 is SEHNR and CDR2 is FQNEAQ (reference sequence). V lost 5 bases to trimming and J lost 8 bases; unmatched junction nucleotides: 6. The CDR3 consists of 16 residues.

The V gene is TRBV7-9, the J gene TRBJ2-3; 10 bases agree with TRBD2. Trimming cost V 5 bases and J 5 bases; bases outside gene matches: 10. Looked up from germline, CDR1 is SEHNR and CDR2 is FQNEAQ (reference sequence). The CDR3 covers 16 residues. CDR3 loop: CASSRGGLAVGDTQYF. In DNA, the CDR3 is TGTGCCAGCAGCAGGGGCGGACTAGCGGTGGGAGATACGCAGTATTTT.

CDR3 DNA sequence: TGTGCCACCAGCGGTTCTCCCTTACTAGCGGGAGATGAGCAGTTCTTC. Encoded protein: CATSGSPLLAGDEQFF. The rearrangement joins TRBV15 to TRBJ2-1; TRBD2 agrees at 11 bases. The CDR3 spans 16 residues. CDR1 and CDR2 (germline): LNHNV, YYDKDF (reference sequence). J gave up 8 bases and V 5 bases, and 11 bases lay outside the gene matches.

The chain combines TRBV19 with TRBJ1-1; TRBD1 matches at 7 bases. There are 17 residues in the CDR3. V gave up 7 bases and J gave up 0 bases; unmatched junction bases: 14. The germline CDR1 and CDR2 sequences are LNHDA and SQIVND (reference sequence). CDR3 region: CASTPVYPGQMNTEAFF. As DNA, the CDR3 is TGTGCCAGTACCCCAGTGTATCCGGGACAGATGAACACTGAAGCTTTCTTT.

The chain joins TRBV7-4 to TRBJ2-1, with no clear D. Germline assignment: CDR1 SGHVT and CDR2 SQSDAQ. The CDR3 has 15 amino acids. The V end lost 5 bases, the J end lost 0 bases, and 11 bases lay between the germline ends. CDR3: CASSPDRSSYNEQFF. CDR3 nucleotides: TGTGCCAGCAGCCCTGACCGGAGCTCCTACAATGAGCAGTTCTTC. The full variable domain, rest sourced from reference TRBV7-4 and TRBJ2-1, is GAGVSQSPRYKVAKRGRDVALRCDSISGHVTLYWYRQTLGQGSEVLTYSQSDAQRDKSGRPSGRFSAERPERSVSTLKIQRTEQGDSAVYLCASSPDRSSYNEQFFGPGTRLTVL.

This rearrangement joins TRBV7-2 to TRBJ2-7; weak D call: TRBD2 (6 bases). Trimming stripped 3 bases from V and 1 base from J, with 13 bases between. The germline gives CDR1 SGHTA, CDR2 FQGNSA. The CDR3 consists of 15 residues. The CDR3, as DNA: TGTGCCAGCAGCTTCGGGTGGGGGGATTCCTACGAGCAGTACTTC. Protein product: CASSFGWGDSYEQYF. Filled out from reference TRBV7-2 and TRBJ2-7, the complete variable domain reads GAGVSQSPSNKVTEKGKDVELRCDPISGHTALYWYRQSLGQGLEFLIYFQGNSAPDKSGLPSDRFSAERTGGSVSTLTIQRTQQEDSAVYLCASSFGWGDSYEQYFGPGTRLTVT.

The rearrangement uses TRBV4-3 and TRBJ1-1; a possible D gene is TRBD1 (6 bases). The ends were cut back, 0 bases at V and 7 bases at J, with 15 bases in the middle. From germline, CDR1 is LGHNA and CDR2 YSLEER. This CDR3 has 15 residues. The CDR3 sequence: CASSQDVRGIGEAFF. In nucleotides, the CDR3 is TGCGCCAGCAGCCAAGATGTAAGGGGGATAGGTGAAGCTTTCTTT.

V is TRBV5-6 and J is TRBJ2-1; no clear D. The V gene lost 4 bases and the J gene lost 5 bases, with 16 bases spanning the gap. CDR3 length equals 15 residues. CDR1 and CDR2 from the germline V gene are SGHDT and YYEEEE. The CDR3 region has the DNA TGTGCCAGCAGCCTGGGATTATTGCCGGACAATGAGCAGTTCTTC. It is translated as CASSLGLLPDNEQFF.

The V gene is TRBV4-3, the J gene TRBJ2-1; 10 bases align to TRBD2. CDR3 length: 17 residues. From germline, CDR1 is LGHNA and CDR2 YSLEER. With 6 bases clipped from V and 6 bases from J, the junction kept 14 bases outside the gene matches. The CDR3 DNA follows: TGCGCCAGCAGGGGGAGGTACAAGCGGGAGGGCCGCAATGAGCAGTTCTTC. This translates into CASRGRYKREGRNEQFF.

The rearrangement uses TRBV11-2 and TRBJ2-7; TRBD2 matches at 9 bases. Trimming cost V 6 bases and J 2 bases; bases outside gene matches: 8. Per the germline V gene, CDR1 is SGHAT and CDR2 is FQNNGV. This CDR3 is 15 amino acids long. CDR3 region: CASSHPSGDTYEQYF. CDR3 DNA sequence: TGTGCCAGCAGTCATCCTAGCGGGGATACCTACGAGCAGTACTTC.

The V and J genes are TRBV4-3 and TRBJ2-7, with 8 bases lining up with TRBD2. Germline V lookup: CDR1 LGHNA, CDR2 YSLEER. The J segment lost 5 bases and the V segment lost 4 bases, leaving 7 bases of the junction unmatched. There are 14 residues in the CDR3. CDR3 loop: CASSPGLELDEQYF. In DNA form, the CDR3 reads TGCGCCAGCAGCCCGGGACTAGAATTAGACGAGCAGTACTTC.

This chain uses TRBV4-3 with TRBJ2-7; 8 positions agree with TRBD2. The CDR3 is 17 residues long. Germline CDR1 LGHNA, CDR2 YSLEER. Losses at the gene ends were 0 bases for V and 4 bases for J; bases not matched to a gene: 11. The CDR3 spells CASSQDSSGSHLYEQYF. CDR3 coding DNA: TGCGCCAGCAGCCAAGATTCCAGCGGGAGTCACTTATACGAGCAGTACTTC.

For this clone: Other DNA variants within this sample encode the same CDR3. The chain uses TRBV28 and TRBJ2-7, with 7 bases that match TRBD2. CDR3 length equals 12 residues. Per the germline V gene, CDR1 is MDHEN and CDR2 is SYDVKM. V trimming: 4 bases; J trimming: 4 bases; junction bases outside the gene matches: 1. The CDR3 DNA follows: TGTGCCAGCAGTTCGGGAGGTTACGAGCAGTACTTC. Amino acids: CASSSGGYEQYF.

This chain links TRBV5-4 with TRBJ2-1; 13 nucleotides align to TRBD2. V lost 4 bases, J lost 3 bases, and 7 bases stayed unmatched. The germline V gene has CDR1 SGHNT and CDR2 YYREEE (reference sequence). The CDR3 loop spans 17 amino acids. The CDR3 is CASSRNGTSGNYNEQFF. For the CDR3, the DNA is TGTGCCAGCAGCCGTAACGGGACTAGCGGGAACTACAATGAGCAGTTCTTC. Full variable domain (missing parts from reference TRBV5-4 and TRBJ2-1): ETGVTQSPTHLIKTRGQQVTLRCSSQSGHNTVSWYQQALGQGPQFIFQYYREEENGRGNFPPRFSGLQFPNYSSELNVNALELDDSALYLCASSRNGTSGNYNEQFFGPGTRLTVL.

The chain recombines TRBV5-5 with TRBJ1-4; D perhaps matches TRBD1 (6 bases). Deletions cut 4 bases from V and 4 bases from J, with 11 bases between. CDR1 and CDR2 (germline): SGHKS, YYEKEE (reference sequence). The CDR3 covers 14 residues. The DNA for the CDR3 is TGTGCCAGCAGCCTCGGACAGTTTAATGAAAAACTGTTTTTT. It translates to CASSLGQFNEKLFF.

The chain uses TRBV29-1 and TRBJ2-4, with D possibly matching TRBD1 (5 bases). CDR3 length: 13 residues. Germline V gene lookup returns CDR1 SQVTM and CDR2 ANQGSEA. The V end lost 6 bases, the J end lost 9 bases, and 18 bases lay between the germline ends. In DNA form, the CDR3 reads TGCAGCGTAGGACATGGGGTTTTGGGCATTCAGTACTTC. Its translation: CSVGHGVLGIQYF.

With regard to this clone: Compared with germline, one end of the junction differs, possibly owing to a read error. The CDR3 region is CSARGRDF. CDR3 nucleotides: TGCAGTGCTAGAGGCAGGGATTTT. This sequence joins TRBV20-1 and TRBJ2-3, with D possibly being TRBD1 (5 bases). The CDR3 spans 8 residues. Germline loops: CDR1 DFQATT, CDR2 SNEGSKA (reference sequence).